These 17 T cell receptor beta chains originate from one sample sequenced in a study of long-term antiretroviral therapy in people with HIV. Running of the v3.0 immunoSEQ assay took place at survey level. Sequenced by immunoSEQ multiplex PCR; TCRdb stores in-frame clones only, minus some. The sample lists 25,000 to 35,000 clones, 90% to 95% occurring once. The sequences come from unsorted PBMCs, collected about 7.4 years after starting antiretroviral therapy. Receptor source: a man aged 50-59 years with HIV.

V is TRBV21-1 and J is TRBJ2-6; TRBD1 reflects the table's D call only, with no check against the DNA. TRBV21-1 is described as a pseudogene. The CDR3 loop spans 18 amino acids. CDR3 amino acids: CASIRYKTQGSGANVLTF. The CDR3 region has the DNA TGTGCCAGCATACGATATAAAACACAGGGGTCTGGGGCCAACGTCCTGACTTTC.

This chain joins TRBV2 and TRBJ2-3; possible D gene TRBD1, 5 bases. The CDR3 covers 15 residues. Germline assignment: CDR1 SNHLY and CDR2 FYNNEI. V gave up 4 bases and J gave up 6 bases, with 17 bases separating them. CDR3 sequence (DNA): TGTGCCAGCAGTGCCCAGGGCGGTTCTTGGGATACGCAGTATTTT. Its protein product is CASSAQGGSWDTQYF.

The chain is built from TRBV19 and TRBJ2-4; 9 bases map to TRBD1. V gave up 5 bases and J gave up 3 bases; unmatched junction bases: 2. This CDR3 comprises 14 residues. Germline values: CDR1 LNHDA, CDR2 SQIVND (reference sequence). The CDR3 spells CASSWTGDKNIQYF. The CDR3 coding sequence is TGTGCCAGTAGTTGGACAGGGGACAAAAACATTCAGTACTTC.

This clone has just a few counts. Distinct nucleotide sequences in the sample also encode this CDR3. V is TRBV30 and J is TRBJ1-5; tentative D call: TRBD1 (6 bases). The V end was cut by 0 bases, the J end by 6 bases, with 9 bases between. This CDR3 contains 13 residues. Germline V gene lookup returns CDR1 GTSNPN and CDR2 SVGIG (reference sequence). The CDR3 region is CAWSVQGGQPQHF. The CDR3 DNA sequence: TGTGCCTGGAGTGTACAGGGCGGTCAGCCCCAGCATTTT.

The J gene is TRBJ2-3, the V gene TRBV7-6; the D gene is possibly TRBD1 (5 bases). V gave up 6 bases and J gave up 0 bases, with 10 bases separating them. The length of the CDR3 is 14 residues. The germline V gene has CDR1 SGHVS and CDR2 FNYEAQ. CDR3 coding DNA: TGTGCCAGCAGTTATAGGGGTAGCACAGATACGCAGTATTTT. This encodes CASSYRGSTDTQYF.

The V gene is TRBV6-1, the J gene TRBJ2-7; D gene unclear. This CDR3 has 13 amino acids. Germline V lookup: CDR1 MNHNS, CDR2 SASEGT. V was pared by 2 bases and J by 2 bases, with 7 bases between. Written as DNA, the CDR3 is TGTGCCAGCAGTGAAAGGTCTCCCTACGAGCAGTACTTC. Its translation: CASSERSPYEQYF.

In nucleotides, the CDR3 is TGTGCCAGCAGTGAATTGGGGGCGTGGGGGCCCCAGCATTTT. It translates to CASSELGAWGPQHF. The chain links TRBV2 to TRBJ1-5; D may be TRBD1 (6 bases). Between the trimmed V and J ends, which lost 2 bases and 9 bases, there was a span of 14 bases. CDR3 length equals 14 residues. Per the germline V gene, CDR1 is SNHLY and CDR2 is FYNNEI.

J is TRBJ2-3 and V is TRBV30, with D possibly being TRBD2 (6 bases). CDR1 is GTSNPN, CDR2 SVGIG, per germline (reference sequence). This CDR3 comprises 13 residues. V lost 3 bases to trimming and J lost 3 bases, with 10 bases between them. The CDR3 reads CAWRRLATDTQYF. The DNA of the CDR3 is TGTGCCTGGAGAAGGCTAGCGACAGATACGCAGTATTTT.

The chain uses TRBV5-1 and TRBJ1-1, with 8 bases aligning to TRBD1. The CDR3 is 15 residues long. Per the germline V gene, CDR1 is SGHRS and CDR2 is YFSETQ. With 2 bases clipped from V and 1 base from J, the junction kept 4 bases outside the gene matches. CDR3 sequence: CASSLSGTGNTEAFF. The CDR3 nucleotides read TGCGCCAGCAGCTTATCCGGGACAGGGAACACTGAAGCTTTCTTT. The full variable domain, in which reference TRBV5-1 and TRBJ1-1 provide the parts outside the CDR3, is KAGVTQTPRYLIKTRGQQVTLSCSPISGHRSVSWYQQTPGQGLQFLFEYFSETQRNKGNFPGRFSGRQFSNSRSEMNVSTLELGDSALYLCASSLSGTGNTEAFFGQGTRLTVV.

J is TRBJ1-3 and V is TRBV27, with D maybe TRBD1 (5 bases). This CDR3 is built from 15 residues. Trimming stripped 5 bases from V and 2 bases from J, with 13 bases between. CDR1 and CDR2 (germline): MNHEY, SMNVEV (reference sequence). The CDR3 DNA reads TGTGCCAGCAGTCCCCAGGGATTTACTGGAAACACCATATATTTT. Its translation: CASSPQGFTGNTIYF.

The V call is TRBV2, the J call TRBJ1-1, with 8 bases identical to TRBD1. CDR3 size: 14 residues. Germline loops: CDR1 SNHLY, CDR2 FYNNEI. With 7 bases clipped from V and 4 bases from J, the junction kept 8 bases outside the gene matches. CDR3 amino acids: CASTLQGVGTEAFF. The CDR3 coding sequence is TGTGCCAGCACCCTACAGGGGGTGGGCACTGAAGCTTTCTTT.

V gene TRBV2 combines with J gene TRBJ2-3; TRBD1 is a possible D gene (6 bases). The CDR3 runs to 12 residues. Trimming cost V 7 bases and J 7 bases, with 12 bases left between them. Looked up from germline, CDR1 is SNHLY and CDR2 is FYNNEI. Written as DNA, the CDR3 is TGTGCCAGCACTTCAGGGGTAAATACGCAGTATTTT. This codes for CASTSGVNTQYF.

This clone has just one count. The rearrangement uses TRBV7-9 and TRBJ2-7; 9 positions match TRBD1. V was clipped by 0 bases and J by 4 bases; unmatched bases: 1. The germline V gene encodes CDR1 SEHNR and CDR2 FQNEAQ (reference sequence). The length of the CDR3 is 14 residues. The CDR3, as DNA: TGTGCCAGCAGCTTAGCGGGACAGGGTTACGAGCAGTACTTC. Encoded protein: CASSLAGQGYEQYF.

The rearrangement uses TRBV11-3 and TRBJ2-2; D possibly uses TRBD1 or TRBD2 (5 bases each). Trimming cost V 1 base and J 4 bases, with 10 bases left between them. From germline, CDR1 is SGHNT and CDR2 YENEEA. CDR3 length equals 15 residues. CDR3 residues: CASSLGGDGTGELFF. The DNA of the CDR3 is TGTGCCAGCAGCTTAGGTGGGGACGGCACCGGGGAGCTGTTTTTT.

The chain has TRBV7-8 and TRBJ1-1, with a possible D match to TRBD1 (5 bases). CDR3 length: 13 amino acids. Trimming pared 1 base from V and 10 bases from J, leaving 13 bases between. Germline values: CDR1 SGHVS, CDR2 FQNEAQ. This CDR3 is CASSLGETGRAFF. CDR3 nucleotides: TGTGCCAGCAGCTTAGGGGAGACGGGGCGAGCTTTCTTT.

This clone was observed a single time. CDR3 residues: CATSRTSYRDEQFF. CDR3 in DNA: TGTGCCACCAGCAGGACTAGCTATCGGGATGAGCAGTTCTTC. This sequence joins TRBV15 and TRBJ2-1, with TRBD2 matching over 7 bases. V was pared by 3 bases and J by 8 bases, with 7 bases of the junction left unmatched. Germline values: CDR1 LNHNV, CDR2 YYDKDF (reference sequence). The CDR3 has 14 residues. The variable domain in full, completed from reference TRBV15 and TRBJ2-1, reads DAMVIQNPRYQVTQFGKPVTLSCSQTLNHNVMYWYQQKSSQAPKLLFHYYDKDFNNEADTPDNFQSRRPNTSFCFLDIRSPGLGDTAMYLCATSRTSYRDEQFFGPGTRLTVL.

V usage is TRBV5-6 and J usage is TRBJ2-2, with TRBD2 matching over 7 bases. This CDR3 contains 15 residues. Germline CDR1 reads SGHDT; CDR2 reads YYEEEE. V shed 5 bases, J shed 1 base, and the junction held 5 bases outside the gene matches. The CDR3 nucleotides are TGTGCCAGCAGTCCGAGCGGGGTGAACACCGGGGAGCTGTTTTTT. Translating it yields CASSPSGVNTGELFF. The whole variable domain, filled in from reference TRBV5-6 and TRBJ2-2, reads DAGVTQSPTHLIKTRGQQVTLRCSPKSGHDTVSWYQQALGQGPQFIFQYYEEEERQRGNFPDRFSGHQFPNYSSELNVNALLLGDSALYLCASSPSGVNTGELFFGEGSRLTVL.